The sequence of this T cell receptor (beta chain) was determined in a study of lymphopenia after photon versus proton radiotherapy. Profiling relied on immunoSEQ multiplex PCR, and the TCRdb table lists in-frame clones only, not all of them. This sample has 65,000 to 75,000 clones, with about nine tenths found just once. With respect to this clone: The antigen is unknown.

Points from the study as a whole: Under photons, naive T cells and diversity fell while effector/memory populations rose.

Trimming took 0 bases from V and 8 from J, leaving 10 bases between them. Germline CDR1 reads MNHNY; CDR2 reads SVGAGI (reference sequence). The CDR3 loop spans 13 amino acids. Sequenced here: peripheral blood, sampled from a patient treated with proton-based radiotherapy. The chain carries TRBV6-6 and TRBJ1-2; perhaps TRBD1 as D (6 bases). This clonotype was obtained from a man at least 80 years old with esophageal cancer. The CDR3 sequence: CASSYSTGQGYTF. CDR3 coding DNA: TGTGCCAGCAGTTACTCGACAGGTCAAGGCTACACCTTC.